This T cell receptor beta chain is from a study of blood T cell repertoires in COVID-19. Study information: Samples representing acute and convalescent COVID-19 were sourced from the United States, Italy and Spain. PBMCs, B-cell-depleted T cells, or T cells were the source of the cDNA or gDNA that made up the material.

The assay was immunoSEQ multiplex PCR, and TCRdb's table has in-frame clones only and misses some. The table has some 490,000 clones, over 75% seen once. Germline CDR1 is SGHTA and CDR2 is FQGNSA. The CDR3 length is 15 residues. Trimming removed 5 bases from V and 4 bases from J; junction bases left unmatched: 4. The genes are TRBV7-2 and TRBJ2-1; 11 bases are shared with TRBD2. The sequencing input was peripheral blood. The receptor's source is a human donor in a cohort sampled during active COVID-19. The CDR3 nucleotides are TGTGCCAGCAGCCCTCGGACTAGCGGGTACAATGAGCAGTTCTTC. Its protein is CASSPRTSGYNEQFF.